This T cell receptor beta chain was captured by sequencing in a study of T cell repertoires in ileal Crohn's disease. Whole-study context: Median disease duration was approximately eight years; roughly 35% smoked at surgery. Whole-study results and caveats: All patients with clonality above 26.8% had endoscopic recurrence.

This CDR3 spans 18 amino acids. Germline trimming cut 7 bases from V and 7 bases from J; bases unmatched to any gene: 17. Looked up from germline, CDR1 is MNHEY and CDR2 is SMNVEV (reference sequence). About this clone: Its antigen remains unidentified.

Data came from immunoSEQ multiplex PCR; TCRdb stores just in-frame clones and leaves some out. The table has approximately 6,700 clones, around 93% seen once. The sequencing sample was made of ileal tissue. V and J are TRBV27 and TRBJ2-1; 12 bases fit TRBD2. This clonotype was obtained from an adult with Crohn's disease. CDR3 in amino acids: CASTPVTPSGRAGNEQFF. CDR3 nucleotide sequence: TGTGCCAGCACGCCAGTCACCCCTAGCGGGAGGGCCGGGAATGAGCAGTTCTTC.